The 27 T cell receptor beta chains in this list originate from one sample, sequenced in a study of OX40 agonist ivuxolimab in advanced cancers. Assay used: immunoSEQ multiplex PCR; TCRdb lists only in-frame clones, some missing. Of about 94,000 clones listed, roughly 84% are singletons. The specimen was CD4+ or CD8+ T cells sorted from blood, collected in a trial of the OX40 agonist ivuxolimab. These receptors came from an adult with an advanced solid tumor such as melanoma, head and neck, liver or kidney cancer.

This rearrangement joins TRBV25-1 to TRBJ1-2, with D possibly matching TRBD1 (5 bases). The CDR3 is made up of 13 amino acids. Germline assignment: CDR1 MGHDK and CDR2 SYGVNS. Trimming stripped 1 base from V and 7 bases from J, with 10 bases between. The CDR3: CASSEWGAPGYTF. The CDR3 DNA reads as TGTGCCAGCAGTGAATGGGGCGCTCCTGGCTACACCTTC.

The V call is TRBV7-8, the J call TRBJ2-4, with D possibly TRBD1 on 6 matching bases. Trimming stripped 4 bases from V and 4 bases from J, with 20 bases between. This CDR3 contains 17 residues. Germline V lookup: CDR1 SGHVS, CDR2 FQNEAQ. The CDR3 spells CASSYTGQRMGKNIQYF. Here the CDR3 DNA reads TGTGCCAGCAGCTACACCGGACAGAGGATGGGAAAAAACATTCAGTACTTC.

The rearrangement joins TRBV7-9 to TRBJ2-7; 8 positions agree with TRBD1. Germline-derived CDR1 and CDR2 are SEHNR and FQNEAQ (reference sequence). V dropped 4 bases and J dropped 4; count of bases not matched to a gene: 9. The CDR3 has 15 amino acids. The CDR3 nucleotides are TGTGCCAGCAGCTCCCACAGGGGGGAACGGTACGAGCAGTACTTC. Translated, it gives CASSSHRGERYEQYF.

The gene calls are TRBV5-1 and TRBJ1-2, with TRBD1 matching 7 bases. The CDR3 totals 13 residues. Germline CDR1 and CDR2: SGHRS and YFSETQ. With 4 bases clipped from V and 3 bases from J, the junction kept 3 bases outside the gene matches. The CDR3 spells CASSDQGDYGYTF. The CDR3 DNA sequence: TGCGCCAGCAGCGATCAGGGGGACTATGGCTACACCTTC.

This chain uses TRBV10-3 with TRBJ2-7; D remains ambiguous. Germline V gives CDR1 ENHRY, CDR2 SYGVKD. The length of the CDR3 is 14 residues. Trimming pared 5 bases from V and 6 bases from J, leaving 17 bases between. For the CDR3, the DNA is TGTGCCATCAGTTCCCCTACAGCGTACGGCGAGCAGTACTTC. Protein sequence: CAISSPTAYGEQYF.

The chain uses TRBV7-2 and TRBJ2-1; D ambiguous. This CDR3 is built from 13 residues. CDR1 is SGHTA and CDR2 is FQGNSA in the germline V gene. Trimming took 1 base from V and 5 from J, leaving 6 bases between them. CDR3 protein: CASSLGRNNEQFF. CDR3 nucleotides: TGTGCCAGCAGCTTAGGAAGGAACAATGAGCAGTTCTTC.

V usage is TRBV29-1 and J usage is TRBJ2-2; possible D gene TRBD1, 5 bases. The germline gives CDR1 SQVTM, CDR2 ANQGSEA. The CDR3 extends over 16 amino acids. Trimming pared 3 bases from V and 0 bases from J, leaving 14 bases between. The CDR3 reads CSVEGLTDTNTGELFF. Here the CDR3 DNA reads TGCAGCGTTGAGGGCTTGACAGACACGAACACCGGGGAGCTGTTTTTT.

The rearrangement joins TRBV5-1 to TRBJ1-1; D is unclear. Germline V gives CDR1 SGHRS, CDR2 YFSETQ. The V and J ends lost 1 base and 0 bases respectively, with 4 bases between them. The CDR3 runs to 13 residues. This chain's CDR3 is CASSLTVNTEAFF. CDR3 DNA: TGCGCCAGCAGCTTGACAGTGAACACTGAAGCTTTCTTT.

The chain joins TRBV6-5 to TRBJ1-1; 9 nucleotides line up with TRBD1. V lost 11 bases to trimming and J lost 6 bases; unmatched junction nucleotides: 10. Germline V CDR1 and CDR2: MNHEY, SVGAGI. The CDR3 has 13 amino acids. The DNA of the CDR3 is TGTGCCGTAAGACAGGGGGTTCCCCCTGAAGCTTTCTTT. Translating gives CAVRQGVPPEAFF.

The V call is TRBV2, the J call TRBJ1-1; 9 bases are shared with TRBD1. The CDR3 has 16 amino acids. Germline V lookup: CDR1 SNHLY, CDR2 FYNNEI. The V segment lost 7 bases and the J segment 7 bases; nucleotides outside the gene matches: 16. The CDR3 bases are TGTGCCAGCATTTTAGACAGGGGGATACAATTCGGTGAAGCTTTCTTT. The encoded protein is CASILDRGIQFGEAFF.

The rearrangement uses TRBV5-1 and TRBJ1-1, with D tentatively TRBD1 (6 bases). Between the trimmed V and J ends, which lost 5 bases and 1 base, there was a span of 15 bases. The CDR3 is 15 residues long. Germline V gene sequence: CDR1 SGHRS, CDR2 YFSETQ. CDR3: CASSKAGAENTEAFF. The CDR3 region has the DNA TGCGCCAGCAGTAAGGCGGGGGCTGAGAACACTGAAGCTTTCTTT.

This rearrangement joins TRBV12-5 to TRBJ2-1, with 11 bases that match TRBD2. CDR3 length: 16 amino acids. Germline values: CDR1 LGHNT, CDR2 FRNRAP. Trimming cost V 0 bases and J 12 bases; bases outside gene matches: 10. The CDR3 region has the DNA TGTGCTAGTGGTTTGGTACAACCTAGCGGGGGGCCAGTGCAGTTCTTC. Translating gives CASGLVQPSGGPVQFF. The variable domain in full, completed from reference TRBV12-5 and TRBJ2-1, reads DARVTQTPRHKVTEMGQEVTMRCQPILGHNTVFWYRQTMMQGLELLAYFRNRAPLDDSGMPKDRFSAEMPDATLATLKIQPSEPRDSAVYFCASGLVQPSGGPVQFFGPGTRLTVL.

The rearrangement uses TRBV7-6 and TRBJ1-1; D call uncertain. V was trimmed by 2 bases and J by 1 base, leaving 5 bases between them. The CDR3 contains 13 residues. CDR1 is SGHVS and CDR2 is FNYEAQ in the germline V gene. CDR3 sequence: CASSLRENTEAFF. The CDR3 coding sequence is TGTGCCAGCAGCTTACGGGAGAACACTGAAGCTTTCTTT. Full variable domain (outside the CDR3, taken from reference TRBV7-6 and TRBJ1-1): GAGVSQSPRYKVTKRGQDVALRCDPISGHVSLYWYRQALGQGPEFLTYFNYEAQQDKSGLPNDRFSAERPEGSISTLTIQRTEQRDSAMYRCASSLRENTEAFFGQGTRLTVV.

This clone was detected only once. The rearrangement joins TRBV27 to TRBJ2-6; D unresolved. The CDR3 consists of 13 residues. Germline CDR1 is MNHEY and CDR2 is SMNVEV (reference sequence). Trimming cost V 3 bases and J 4 bases, with 4 bases left between them. The CDR3 coding sequence is TGTGCCAGCAGTTTCGGGGGGGCCAACGTCCTGACTTTC. Its translation: CASSFGGANVLTF.

V and J are TRBV7-9 and TRBJ2-7, with TRBD2 identical over 9 bases. The trim removed 5 bases at V and 7 bases at J, leaving 3 bases unmatched. CDR1 and CDR2 (germline): SEHNR, FQNEAQ (reference sequence). CDR3 length: 12 residues. This CDR3 reads CASSHTSGEQYF. Written as DNA, the CDR3 is TGTGCCAGCAGCCACACTAGCGGGGAGCAGTACTTC.

In its sample, this clone was seen once. V gene TRBV6-1 combines with J gene TRBJ2-1, with 13 bases that match TRBD2. V was clipped by 6 bases and J by 6 bases; unmatched bases: 5. Per germline, CDR1 MNHNS and CDR2 SASEGT. There are 15 residues in the CDR3. The CDR3 DNA is TGTGCCAGCAGGGGGGGACTAGCGGGGTCCAATGAGCAGTTCTTC. Amino acid sequence: CASRGGLAGSNEQFF.

The V and J genes are TRBV30 and TRBJ1-6, with D possibly matching TRBD1 (6 bases). CDR3 size: 12 residues. Germline CDR1 is GTSNPN and CDR2 is SVGIG (reference sequence). V was shortened by 2 bases and J by 13 bases, with 12 bases between the two germline ends. CDR3 sequence reads: CAWSTGSSPLHF. The DNA for the CDR3 is TGTGCCTGGAGTACAGGGAGCTCCCCCCTCCACTTT.

The gene calls are TRBV29-1 and TRBJ2-3; 10 bases agree with TRBD1. This CDR3 has 14 residues. The ends lost 4 bases at V and 4 bases at J; junction bases unmatched: 5. Germline lookup yields CDR1 SQVTM and CDR2 ANQGSEA. This CDR3 is CSVGDRGRPDTQYF. Written as DNA, the CDR3 is TGCAGCGTTGGCGACAGGGGGCGCCCAGATACGCAGTATTTT.

This clone has a single count. V gene TRBV9 combines with J gene TRBJ2-3; 7 nucleotides match TRBD1. J lost 4 bases, V lost 0 bases, and 2 bases had no gene match. The CDR3 sequence is 14 residues long. The germline CDR1 and CDR2 sequences are SGDLS and YYNGEE. CDR3 amino acids: CASSVGTGSDTQYF. The DNA of the CDR3 is TGTGCCAGCAGCGTAGGGACAGGATCAGATACGCAGTATTTT.

The V and J genes are TRBV2 and TRBJ2-7; D is undetermined. Germline loops: CDR1 SNHLY, CDR2 FYNNEI. The CDR3 spans 12 residues. V lost 2 bases and J lost 12, with 14 bases in between. CDR3: CASSESVGVLYF. For the CDR3, the DNA is TGTGCCAGCAGTGAATCGGTTGGTGTGCTGTACTTC.

This rearrangement joins TRBV28 to TRBJ1-2; D is perhaps TRBD1 (5 bases). The V end was cut by 2 bases, the J end by 7 bases, with 14 bases between. Germline CDR1 reads MDHEN; CDR2 reads SYDVKM. This CDR3 contains 14 residues. The CDR3, as DNA: TGTGCCAGCAGTTTAGGACAAGGGATGGGTGGCTACACCTTC. Translating gives CASSLGQGMGGYTF.

For the CDR3, the DNA is TGTGCCAGCAGTGAACTAGCGGGGGGCACCGGGGAGCTGTTTTTT. This codes for CASSELAGGTGELFF. The chain employs TRBV6-1 and TRBJ2-2; 11 bases are a match to TRBD2. This CDR3 region has 15 residues. Germline values: CDR1 MNHNS, CDR2 SASEGT. J gave up 4 bases and V 2 bases, and 0 bases lay outside the gene matches.

This chain uses TRBV7-9 with TRBJ1-6, with D maybe TRBD1 (6 bases). Germline V gene lookup returns CDR1 SEHNR and CDR2 FQNEAQ (reference sequence). CDR3 size: 15 residues. Trimming removed 2 bases from V and 6 bases from J, with 11 bases in between. The CDR3 here is CASSLIAGANSPLHF. Here the CDR3 DNA reads TGTGCCAGCAGCTTAATAGCAGGGGCTAATTCACCCCTCCACTTT. The whole variable domain, filled in from reference TRBV7-9 and TRBJ1-6, reads DTGVSQNPRHKITKRGQNVTFRCDPISEHNRLYWYRQTLGQGPEFLTYFQNEAQLEKSRLLSDRFSAERPKGSFSTLEIQRTEQGDSAMYLCASSLIAGANSPLHFGNGTRLTVT.

The chain uses TRBV6-1 and TRBJ1-1; D remains unclear. The CDR3 has 15 amino acids. The V gene's germline CDR1 is MNHNS and CDR2 SASEGT. V was cut by 2 bases and J by 1 base, with 11 bases left in between. The CDR3 sequence is CASSETGGWNTEAFF. The CDR3 DNA follows: TGTGCCAGCAGTGAAACCGGCGGTTGGAACACTGAAGCTTTCTTT.

The CDR3 sequence: CASSLVETDTEAFF. CDR3 DNA sequence: TGTGCCAGCAGCTTAGTCGAGACGGACACTGAAGCTTTCTTT. The rearrangement links TRBV7-8 to TRBJ1-1; D remains ambiguous. The CDR3 extends over 14 amino acids. V lost 1 base and J 3 bases, leaving 9 bases between the germline ends. Germline V gene sequence: CDR1 SGHVS, CDR2 FQNEAQ.

The V and J genes are TRBV30 and TRBJ1-1, with 7 bases fitting TRBD1. The CDR3 loop spans 13 amino acids. V was clipped by 5 bases and J by 1 base; unmatched bases: 4. Per the germline V gene, CDR1 is GTSNPN and CDR2 is SVGIG (reference sequence). CDR3 DNA sequence: TGTGCCTGGGAGGGGGCCCAGAACACTGAAGCTTTCTTT. Protein product: CAWEGAQNTEAFF.

This sequence joins TRBV19 and TRBJ1-2, with a weak D call TRBD1 (6 bases). The germline gives CDR1 LNHDA, CDR2 SQIVND (reference sequence). This CDR3 is 15 amino acids long. Trimming removed 3 bases from V and 1 base from J, with 12 bases in between. For the CDR3, the DNA is TGTGCCAGTAGTATTCTCGGGACATTTAACTATGGCTACACCTTC. Translation gives CASSILGTFNYGYTF.